The subject of this entry is one TCR beta chain. Profiled with immunoSEQ multiplex PCR; TCRdb holds only in-frame clones, not every one. In the table there are more than 100,000 clones, over 80% of which are singletons. The source of the sample is a study of T cell responses to AZD1222 COVID-19 vaccine. V was cut by 0 bases and J by 6 bases, with 11 bases left in between. The CDR3 length is 14 residues. The V gene's germline CDR1 is MNHEY and CDR2 SVGAGI. The sequences come from peripheral blood, collected on day 0 of AZD1222 vaccination. The clonotype was recovered from an adult in good health. The chain couples TRBV6-5 to TRBJ1-1; no definite D call. CDR3 amino acids: CASSYSGFNAEAFF. The CDR3, as DNA: TGTGCCAGCAGTTACTCGGGGTTTAACGCTGAAGCTTTCTTT.